This note documents a single TCR beta chain sequence. Antigen specificity is unknown. Trimming removed 5 bases at V and 3 bases at J, with 10 bases between. From germline, CDR1 is MDHEN and CDR2 SYDVKM. The CDR3 has 13 amino acids. TCR alpha and beta CDR3 regions were amplified from RNA using iRepertoire nested multiplex PCR. Input was roughly 100-450 ng of tissue mRNA or PBMC total RNA. TCRdb reanalysed the multiplex PCR reads using MiXCR and keeps one entry per CDR3 protein. The table has approximately 400,000 distinct CDR3 sequences, roughly two fifths seen once. This sample stems from a study of glioma-infiltrating T cells. Study overall: Glioblastomas were WHO grade IV, sampled at first diagnosis; low-grade were grade II.

Findings and limits, study-wide: Shared blood CDR3 signature motifs marked patients with low tissue-blood divergence.

V gene TRBV28 combines with J gene TRBJ1-2, with D unclear. Sequencing used glioma tissue, nonneoplastic brain tissue, or PBMCs (not recorded which). This TCR was sampled from a human donor with low-grade glioma or glioblastoma, undergoing nonglioma brain surgery, or in good health (not recorded which). For the CDR3, the DNA is TGTGCCAGCAGTCCCATGCAATACTATGGCTACACCTTC. Its translation: CASSPMQYYGYTF.